This T cell receptor beta chain was sequenced during a study of T cells expressing NK-cell markers. CDR1 is DFQATT and CDR2 is SNEGSKA in the germline V gene (reference sequence). The CDR3 covers 12 residues. Study-wide points: Questions lingered over whether expanded NKG2C+ T cell clones were HCMV-specific.

TCRdb reprocessed the 5' RACE reads and keeps a single row for each CDR3 protein, giving no DNA. This sample's clone table lists about 180,000 distinct CDR3 sequences. Comments on this clonotype: Its specificity is unknown.

This chain links TRBV20-1 with TRBJ2-2. Sequencing was done on a sample of blood T cells: a sorted CD56 or NKG2C T cell subset, CD4+ or CD8+ T cells, or bulk PBMC T cells (not recorded which). This receptor was taken from a man between 18 and 69 years old in good health. Here the CDR3 reads CSVSLLTGELFF.